The 18 T cell receptor beta chains in this list originate from one sample, sequenced in a study of blood T cell repertoires in COVID-19. Generated by immunoSEQ multiplex PCR, the TCRdb table keeps only in-frame clones and is missing some. The table records roughly 240,000 clones, around 78% of them present only once. Material: peripheral blood. The receptors stem from a man aged 55 to 70 who had recovered from COVID-19.

V usage is TRBV29-1 and J usage is TRBJ2-1, with 9 nucleotides matching TRBD2. The germline gives CDR1 SQVTM, CDR2 ANQGSEA. The CDR3 consists of 13 residues. DNA for the CDR3: TGCACGGGCGGCGGGGGGGCCATCAATGAGCAGTTCTTC. Translated, it gives CTGGGGAINEQFF.

This clone was seen only a few times. The gene calls are TRBV5-4 and TRBJ2-7; possible D gene TRBD2, 5 bases. Germline V gene lookup returns CDR1 SGHNT and CDR2 YYREEE (reference sequence). CDR3 length equals 13 residues. Trimming took off 7 bases at V and 3 bases at J, with 14 bases between the two ends. The CDR3 nucleotides are TGTGCCAGCGGAATCGGGGTAAACTACGAGCAGTACTTC. This encodes CASGIGVNYEQYF. The complete variable domain, with remaining parts taken from reference TRBV5-4 and TRBJ2-7, reads ETGVTQSPTHLIKTRGQQVTLRCSSQSGHNTVSWYQQALGQGPQFIFQYYREEENGRGNFPPRFSGLQFPNYSSELNVNALELDDSALYLCASGIGVNYEQYFGPGTRLTVT.

The chain couples TRBV4-1 to TRBJ1-2, with 9 nucleotides matching TRBD1. Germline CDR1 reads MGHRA; CDR2 reads YSYEKL. V gave up 2 bases and J gave up 4 bases; unmatched junction bases: 5. This CDR3 is built from 15 residues. DNA for the CDR3: TGCGCCAGCAGCCAACCCGGACAGGGGAGCTATGGCTACACCTTC. It translates to CASSQPGQGSYGYTF.

The chain links TRBV10-3 to TRBJ2-5, with 7 bases matching TRBD1. Germline CDR1 is ENHRY and CDR2 is SYGVKD. CDR3 length: 15 residues. With 6 bases clipped from V and 1 base from J, the junction kept 8 bases outside the gene matches. The CDR3 is CAIRADQGVQETQYF. The CDR3 nucleotides are TGTGCCATCAGGGCAGATCAGGGGGTCCAAGAGACCCAGTACTTC.

The chain joins TRBV6-1 to TRBJ2-2; 7 bases align to TRBD1. With V trimmed by 6 bases and J by 3 bases, 10 bases remained unmatched. CDR1 is MNHNS and CDR2 is SASEGT in the germline V gene. The CDR3 covers 16 residues. This CDR3 reads CASSERDRKYTGELFF. The CDR3 region has the DNA TGTGCCAGCAGCGAACGGGACAGAAAGTACACCGGGGAGCTGTTTTTT.

This clone was seen only once. V gene TRBV5-3 combines with J gene TRBJ2-3, with D maybe TRBD1 (6 bases). TRBV5-3 is identified as an open reading frame with a role that is uncertain. V shed 4 bases and J shed 0 bases, with 12 bases lying between them. CDR3 length equals 15 residues. CDR3 protein: CARSLQGPSTDTQYF. The DNA for the CDR3 is TGTGCCAGAAGCCTACAGGGCCCTAGCACAGATACGCAGTATTTT.

The chain combines TRBV24-1 with TRBJ2-3; D is unclear. V was trimmed by 2 bases and J by 8 bases, leaving 10 bases between them. The CDR3 runs 13 residues. Germline CDR1 is KGHDR and CDR2 is SFDVKD. CDR3 nucleotide sequence: TGTGCCACCAGTGATTCCCCATCCGGTACGCAGTATTTT. As protein: CATSDSPSGTQYF.

The DNA for the CDR3 is TGTGCCAGCAGAACTGACGGAGGTCAGCCCCAGCATTTT. Translating gives CASRTDGGQPQHF. The chain uses TRBV28 and TRBJ1-5; D uncertain. Trimming cost V 6 bases and J 6 bases, with 12 bases left between them. CDR1 and CDR2 from the germline V gene are MDHEN and SYDVKM. This CDR3 is built from 13 residues.

The sample holds one count of this clone. The chain combines TRBV28 with TRBJ1-2; TRBD1 is a possible D gene (5 bases). The CDR3 spans 15 residues. V was cut by 6 bases and J by 8 bases, with 22 bases left in between. CDR1 and CDR2 (germline): MDHEN, SYDVKM. CDR3 amino acids: CASSKTNRRLGGYTF. Written as DNA, the CDR3 is TGTGCCAGCAGCAAAACCAACAGGCGACTCGGCGGCTACACCTTC.

The chain carries TRBV2 and TRBJ1-1, with 11 positions matching TRBD1. Germline trimming cut 6 bases from V and 4 bases from J; bases unmatched to any gene: 4. This CDR3 contains 14 residues. Germline lookup yields CDR1 SNHLY and CDR2 FYNNEI. The CDR3 is CASRDRGLRTEAFF. The DNA of the CDR3 is TGTGCCAGCAGGGACAGGGGGCTGCGCACTGAAGCTTTCTTT.

The chain employs TRBV3-1 (or the pseudogene TRBV3-2) and TRBJ1-2, with D uncertain. This CDR3 has 15 residues. V gave up 0 bases and J gave up 1 base, with 9 bases separating them. Germline CDR1 reads LGHDT; CDR2 reads YNNKEL (reference sequence). In DNA, the CDR3 is TGTGCCAGCAGCCAAGATTTGGCCAGTAACTATGGCTACACCTTC. This sequence encodes CASSQDLASNYGYTF.

The genes are TRBV6-6 and TRBJ2-3, with D maybe TRBD2 (6 bases). CDR1 and CDR2 (germline): MNHNY, SVGAGI (reference sequence). The CDR3 is 13 residues long. The germline V and J ends were trimmed by 6 bases and 2 bases, with 9 bases remaining between them. The CDR3 coding sequence is TGTGCCAGCAGGCGGGACTCCACAGATACGCAGTATTTT. Encoded protein: CASRRDSTDTQYF.

The table lists this clone with a count of one. The chain uses TRBV11-3 and TRBJ2-2, with 8 bases matching TRBD2. J lost 3 bases, V lost 5 bases, and 11 bases had no gene match. Germline loops: CDR1 SGHNT, CDR2 YENEEA. This CDR3 is built from 17 residues. CDR3 protein: CASSQGALAGYTGELFF. The CDR3 nucleotides read TGTGCCAGCAGCCAGGGTGCTTTAGCGGGATACACCGGGGAGCTGTTTTTT.

The CDR3 nucleotides read TGTGCCAGCAGTTACCTCGACAGGGACAATGAAGCTTTCTTT. Amino acids: CASSYLDRDNEAFF. V is TRBV28 and J is TRBJ1-1; 7 bases fit TRBD1. The CDR3 is 14 residues long. The germline CDR1 and CDR2 sequences are MDHEN and SYDVKM. The junction had 9 bases not matched to a gene; V was cut back by 4 bases and J by 7 bases.

This clone appeared once. V and J are TRBV6-1 and TRBJ1-5, with 10 bases that match TRBD1. The germline V gene encodes CDR1 MNHNS and CDR2 SASEGT. V shed 4 bases and J 3 bases; nucleotides not matched to a gene: 9. The CDR3 runs to 17 residues. As DNA, the CDR3 is TGTGCCAGCAGTGCACTACCGGGACAGGGGATCAATCAGCCCCAGCATTTT. This sequence encodes CASSALPGQGINQPQHF.

The CDR3 DNA reads as TGTGCCAGCAGTAGATCCAGGGGAGGGGATGAAAAACTGTTTTTT. Translation: CASSRSRGGDEKLFF. The J gene is TRBJ1-4, the V gene TRBV28; D may be TRBD1 (6 bases). The germline V and J ends were trimmed by 5 bases and 6 bases, with 16 bases remaining between them. Germline loops: CDR1 MDHEN, CDR2 SYDVKM. This CDR3 has 15 amino acids.

This clone was recorded only once. J is TRBJ2-2 and V is TRBV28, with D possibly TRBD1 on 6 matching bases. CDR3 length equals 14 residues. The V end was cut by 5 bases, the J end by 1 base, with 8 bases between. Per germline, CDR1 MDHEN and CDR2 SYDVKM. CDR3 in amino acids: CASSATGNTGELFF. In DNA form, the CDR3 reads TGTGCCAGCAGTGCGACAGGGAACACCGGGGAGCTGTTTTTT.

DNA for the CDR3: TGTGCCAGCAGGTCTACCGGGACAGGTCTCTACGAGCAGTACTTC. It codes for CASRSTGTGLYEQYF. The V and J genes are TRBV6-5 and TRBJ2-7, with 8 bases matching TRBD1. V shed 6 bases and J 3 bases; nucleotides not matched to a gene: 10. CDR1 is MNHEY, CDR2 SVGAGI, per germline. The CDR3 is 15 amino acids.